One and the same sample provided the 29 T cell receptor beta chains below, sequenced in a study of blood T cell repertoires in COVID-19 (dated by TCRdb to about 2020). The method behind the library was the immunoSEQ multiplex PCR assay. In TCRdb, the immuneACCESS table is reduced to in-frame sequences with V and J assigned. These tables do not hold every clone; where another copy was compared, an unresolved V gene accounts for under half, and the others remain unexplained. Recorded for this sample are 250,000 to 300,000 clones; approximately 85% of them occurred a single time. The top ten constitute approximately 11% of the sample. The specimen was peripheral blood. The receptors derive from a woman in her seventies with acute or convalescent COVID-19.

CDR3 loop: CASSQGAGNEQYF. The CDR3 DNA sequence: TGTGCCAGCTCACAAGGGGCGGGAAACGAGCAGTACTTC. V and J are TRBV18 and TRBJ2-7; perhaps TRBD2 as D (6 bases). The CDR3 loop spans 13 amino acids. Germline V lookup: CDR1 KGHSH, CDR2 LQKENI. Trimming took 4 bases from V and 5 from J, leaving 12 bases between them.

This chain connects TRBV27 to TRBJ2-7; no definite D call. Looked up from germline, CDR1 is MNHEY and CDR2 is SMNVEV (reference sequence). This CDR3 contains 13 residues. The ends were cut back, 4 bases at V and 3 bases at J, with 10 bases in the middle. CDR3 sequence: CASSWALDYEQYF. The CDR3 nucleotides are TGTGCCAGCAGTTGGGCACTCGACTACGAGCAGTACTTC.

The chain uses TRBV5-1 and TRBJ2-1, with D maybe TRBD2 (5 bases). V lost 0 bases and J 7 bases, leaving 8 bases between the germline ends. CDR3 length equals 13 residues. Germline-derived CDR1 and CDR2 are SGHRS and YFSETQ. The DNA for the CDR3 is TGCGCCAGCAGCTTGGGGACTGAGAATGAGCAGTTCTTC. Translated, it gives CASSLGTENEQFF.

The chain uses TRBV6-5 and TRBJ1-3, with a weak D call TRBD1 (5 bases). The length of the CDR3 is 12 residues. Trimming shortened V by 10 bases and J by 2 bases, and 9 bases separated the two germline ends. Germline lookup yields CDR1 MNHEY and CDR2 SVGAGI. The CDR3 loop reads CATGVAGNTIYF. The CDR3 DNA is TGTGCCACGGGGGTGGCTGGAAACACCATATATTTT.

CDR3 DNA: TGTGCCTGGAGTGAAGCCGTGAACGGGGAGCTGTTTTTT. It is translated as CAWSEAVNGELFF. This chain uses TRBV30 with TRBJ2-2; no firm D call. CDR1 GTSNPN and CDR2 SVGIG come from the germline V gene (reference sequence). The CDR3 sequence is 13 residues long. Trimming removed 1 base at V and 7 bases at J, with 10 bases between.

As regards this clone: Other DNA variants within this sample encode the same CDR3. This chain links TRBV18 with TRBJ1-2; 7 positions agree with TRBD1. V was clipped by 3 bases and J by 5 bases; unmatched bases: 3. Germline V gene lookup returns CDR1 KGHSH and CDR2 LQKENI. There are 13 residues in the CDR3. The CDR3 bases are TGTGCCAGCTCACCGGACAGGAATTATGGCTACACCTTC. Amino acids: CASSPDRNYGYTF. The whole variable domain, filled in from reference TRBV18 and TRBJ1-2, reads NAGVMQNPRHLVRRRGQEARLRCSPMKGHSHVYWYRQLPEEGLKFMVYLQKENIIDESGMPKERFSAEFPKEGPSILRIQQVVRGDSAAYFCASSPDRNYGYTFGSGTRLTVV.

The CDR3 nucleotides read TGTGCCAGCAGCCCTTCGAGAAAAGCGACTAGCACAGATACGCAGTATTTT. Translating gives CASSPSRKATSTDTQYF. The rearrangement joins TRBV2 to TRBJ2-3; D ambiguous. The V end was cut by 6 bases, the J end by 0 bases, with 19 bases between. There are 17 residues in the CDR3. Germline V lookup: CDR1 SNHLY, CDR2 FYNNEI.

The rearrangement joins TRBV19 to TRBJ2-7; D may be TRBD1 (5 bases). The germline V and J ends were trimmed by 5 bases and 6 bases, with 11 bases remaining between them. The CDR3 sequence is 12 residues long. The germline V gene has CDR1 LNHDA and CDR2 SQIVND (reference sequence). The CDR3 DNA is TGTGCCAGTAGTCCCGCAGGGTCCGAGCAGTACTTC. It specifies CASSPAGSEQYF.

V gene TRBV5-1 combines with J gene TRBJ2-7; D is unclear. Germline V gene data show CDR1 as SGHRS and CDR2 as YFSETQ. The ends were cut back, 0 bases at V and 6 bases at J, with 10 bases in the middle. This CDR3 region has 13 residues. DNA for the CDR3: TGCGCCAGCAGCTTGGTCAGCGCATCCGAGCAGTACTTC. This translates into CASSLVSASEQYF.

V is TRBV4-1 and J is TRBJ2-5; 7 bases are shared with TRBD2. The junction had 5 bases not matched to a gene; V was cut back by 0 bases and J by 4 bases. Germline lookup yields CDR1 MGHRA and CDR2 YSYEKL. The CDR3 is 15 amino acids. The CDR3 region is CASSQDLSGGETQYF. CDR3 coding DNA: TGCGCCAGCAGCCAAGACTTATCGGGGGGAGAGACCCAGTACTTC.

The CDR3 loop reads CASSENGLNTEAFF. DNA of the CDR3: TGCGCCAGCAGTGAGAACGGTTTGAACACTGAAGCTTTCTTT. The chain combines TRBV10-2 with TRBJ1-1; unclear D gene. The CDR3 contains 14 residues. V was clipped by 2 bases and J by 0 bases, with 7 bases between them. In germline, CDR1 is WSHSY, CDR2 SAAADI.

V usage is TRBV27 and J usage is TRBJ1-4, with D perhaps matching TRBD1 (6 bases). Germline values: CDR1 MNHEY, CDR2 SMNVEV (reference sequence). This CDR3 has 14 amino acids. Trimming removed 5 bases from V and 4 bases from J, with 11 bases in between. CDR3 DNA sequence: TGTGCCAGCAGTCTCGGACAGTTTAATGAAAAACTGTTTTTT. It is translated as CASSLGQFNEKLFF.

The CDR3 region has the DNA TGCGCCAGCAGCCAAGCCGGACAGCCCCAAGAGACCCAGTACTTC. Protein: CASSQAGQPQETQYF. The J gene is TRBJ2-5, the V gene TRBV4-1, with a weak D call TRBD1 (6 bases). V was trimmed by 1 base and J by 1 base, leaving 10 bases between them. The CDR3 sequence is 15 residues long. Germline values: CDR1 MGHRA, CDR2 YSYEKL.

The V call is TRBV19, the J call TRBJ2-1; 9 bases agree with TRBD1. V dropped 4 bases and J dropped 6; count of bases not matched to a gene: 10. CDR1 and CDR2 (germline): LNHDA, SQIVND (reference sequence). The CDR3 loop spans 16 amino acids. The CDR3 protein is CASSRGGTGMINEQFF. CDR3 bases: TGTGCCAGTAGTAGAGGGGGGACAGGGATGATCAATGAGCAGTTCTTC.

This clone was detected once. This chain links TRBV30 with TRBJ2-6; D might be TRBD1 (5 bases). This CDR3 comprises 13 residues. The V end was cut by 3 bases, the J end by 5 bases, with 8 bases between. Germline assignment: CDR1 GTSNPN and CDR2 SVGIG (reference sequence). In DNA, the CDR3 is TGTGCCTGGAGAGCAGGGAGGGCCAACGTCCTGACTTTC. Its translation: CAWRAGRANVLTF.

J is TRBJ1-2 and V is TRBV5-1, with no clear D. The CDR3 spans 14 residues. Germline assignment: CDR1 SGHRS and CDR2 YFSETQ. V lost 2 bases and J lost 7, with 15 bases in between. Here the CDR3 reads CASSLEGSQFGYTF. CDR3 coding DNA: TGCGCCAGCAGCTTAGAGGGATCCCAATTTGGCTACACCTTC.

This clone was counted a single time. The chain combines TRBV5-5 with TRBJ1-1, with 7 nucleotides matching TRBD1. The CDR3 length is 14 residues. From germline, CDR1 is SGHKS and CDR2 YYEKEE (reference sequence). V lost 4 bases to trimming and J lost 1 base; unmatched junction nucleotides: 4. Here the CDR3 DNA reads TGTGCCAGCAGCGTAGGGGGCAAGAACACTGAAGCTTTCTTT. Translating gives CASSVGGKNTEAFF.

Only a few counts were recorded for this clone. J is TRBJ1-1 and V is TRBV7-2; a weak D match, TRBD1 (6 bases). This CDR3 has 14 amino acids. The V end lost 2 bases, the J end lost 5 bases, and 12 bases lay between the germline ends. Germline V lookup: CDR1 SGHTA, CDR2 FQGNSA. The CDR3 bases are TGTGCCAGCAGCTTATCACGGGACACTACTGAAGCTTTCTTT. It encodes CASSLSRDTTEAFF. The full variable domain, completed using reference TRBV7-2 and TRBJ1-1, is GAGVSQSPSNKVTEKGKDVELRCDPISGHTALYWYRQSLGQGLEFLIYFQGNSAPDKSGLPSDRFSAERTGGSVSTLTIQRTQQEDSAVYLCASSLSRDTTEAFFGQGTRLTVV.

This rearrangement joins TRBV3-1 (or the pseudogene TRBV3-2) to TRBJ2-4; 9 positions agree with TRBD2. V lost 3 bases, J lost 1 base, and 4 bases stayed unmatched. The CDR3 length is 16 residues. Germline CDR1 is LGHDT and CDR2 is YNNKEL (reference sequence). The CDR3 coding sequence is TGTGCCAGCAGCCAGGGTACTAGCGGGGCCAAAAACATTCAGTACTTC. Translation gives CASSQGTSGAKNIQYF.

The rearrangement links TRBV5-1 to TRBJ2-3; 9 positions match TRBD2. V shed 0 bases, J shed 4 bases, and the junction held 6 bases outside the gene matches. The germline CDR1 and CDR2 sequences are SGHRS and YFSETQ. The CDR3 consists of 16 residues. In DNA, the CDR3 is TGCGCCAGCAGCTTGGCTCCTAGCGGGGCATCAGATACGCAGTATTTT. This codes for CASSLAPSGASDTQYF.

The chain recombines TRBV20-1 with TRBJ2-1; weak D call: TRBD2 (5 bases). Germline-derived CDR1 and CDR2 are DFQATT and SNEGSKA (reference sequence). V was shortened by 8 bases and J by 8 bases, with 13 bases between the two germline ends. The CDR3 runs 11 residues. CDR3 bases: TGCAGTTCCGAATGGGGAGATGAGCAGTTCTTC. Its translation is CSSEWGDEQFF.

This clone occurred once. The chain employs TRBV28 and TRBJ1-2; possible D gene TRBD1, 5 bases. Trimming removed 1 base at V and 11 bases at J, with 11 bases between. From germline, CDR1 is MDHEN and CDR2 SYDVKM. The CDR3 contains 12 residues. CDR3 nucleotides: TGTGCCAGCAGTTTATCCGACGGGGGATACACCTTC. Translated, it gives CASSLSDGGYTF.

This clone was seen more than once but under ten times. V is TRBV6-6 and J is TRBJ2-7, with unresolved D. Deletions cut 0 bases from V and 2 bases from J, with 8 bases between. This CDR3 has 14 amino acids. CDR1 and CDR2 from the germline V gene are MNHNY and SVGAGI (reference sequence). The CDR3 bases are TGTGCCAGCAGTTACTCCCTATACGCCTACGAGCAGTACTTC. Amino acid sequence: CASSYSLYAYEQYF.

The V gene is TRBV5-6, the J gene TRBJ2-1; TRBD2 matches 10 bases. The J segment lost 8 bases and the V segment lost 4 bases, leaving 12 bases of the junction unmatched. This CDR3 is 16 amino acids long. Germline CDR1 reads SGHDT; CDR2 reads YYEEEE. Here the CDR3 reads CASSESGGALIDEQFF. CDR3 sequence (DNA): TGTGCCAGCAGCGAGAGCGGGGGGGCGTTAATCGATGAGCAGTTCTTC.

This clone was detected only once. V is TRBV7-8 and J is TRBJ1-4; TRBD1 agrees at 7 bases. Germline V gene lookup returns CDR1 SGHVS and CDR2 FQNEAQ. V gave up 6 bases and J gave up 2 bases; unmatched junction bases: 6. This CDR3 comprises 15 residues. The CDR3 here is CASRSRDSTNEKLFF. The CDR3 coding sequence is TGTGCCAGCAGAAGCCGGGACAGCACTAATGAAAAACTGTTTTTT.

This chain connects TRBV27 to TRBJ2-1, with TRBD2 matching 8 bases. The CDR3 runs to 15 residues. After removal of 2 bases from V and 6 bases from J, the junction contained 6 bases not matched to a gene. Germline CDR1 reads MNHEY; CDR2 reads SMNVEV (reference sequence). CDR3 sequence (DNA): TGTGCCAGCAGTTTAGGGTCTAGCGGGTCCAATGAGCAGTTCTTC. It yields the protein CASSLGSSGSNEQFF.

V usage is TRBV2 and J usage is TRBJ2-2, with 8 bases that match TRBD1. The V segment lost 6 bases and the J segment 5 bases; nucleotides outside the gene matches: 8. Germline values: CDR1 SNHLY, CDR2 FYNNEI. The CDR3 sequence is 15 residues long. The CDR3 protein is CASSTRGTGTGELFF. Written as DNA, the CDR3 is TGTGCCAGCAGCACCCGAGGGACAGGTACCGGGGAGCTGTTTTTT.

CDR3 nucleotide sequence: TGTGCCAGCTCATCATGGGGGCAACTAGACAATGAGCAGTTCTTC. Protein sequence: CASSSWGQLDNEQFF. V is TRBV4-2 and J is TRBJ2-1; D may be TRBD1 (6 bases). The V end was cut by 8 bases, the J end by 5 bases, with 19 bases between. Germline V CDR1 and CDR2: LGHNA, YNFKEQ. This CDR3 spans 15 amino acids.

The chain is built from TRBV25-1 and TRBJ2-6; D is undetermined. From germline, CDR1 is MGHDK and CDR2 SYGVNS. Trimming removed 5 bases from V and 4 bases from J, with 9 bases in between. The CDR3 length is 14 residues. CDR3 sequence reads: CASSPGSGANVLTF. CDR3 nucleotides: TGTGCCAGCAGTCCAGGCTCCGGGGCCAACGTCCTGACTTTC.